These T cell receptor beta chains were read from a single sample in a study of human T cells and chemical hapten exposure. TCRdb re-analysed the RACE reads in MiXCR, keeping a single row per CDR3 protein. The sample carries approximately 52,000 distinct CDR3 sequences, approximately 9.7% recorded once. Sequenced material: whole blood, taken in connection with sensitization to the hapten diphenylcyclopropenone (DPC). The receptors derive from a woman aged 25 to 45 with alopecia areata. Some clones in this sample may be carry-over from other donors' samples. Each CDR3 is given with its conserved first and last residue. Clone size is given for some rows only: seen once, a few or many times, or a class if the clone is expanded.

clone_size: few
cdr3_length: 14
v_call: TRBV5-5
cdr3_aa: CASSPGAGVYGYTF

clone_size: few
cdr3_length: 12
v_call: TRBV6-2/TRBV6-3
cdr3_aa: CASSYRYETQYF

clone_size: NA
cdr3_length: 14
v_call: TRBV12-3/TRBV12-4
cdr3_aa: CASSLSGPTGELFF

clone_size: NA
cdr3_length: 15
v_call: TRBV4-3
cdr3_aa: CASSQDGQGYNEQFF

clone_size: many
cdr3_length: 15
v_call: TRBV28
cdr3_aa: CASSLDTSSYNEQFF

clone_size: few
cdr3_length: 13
v_call: TRBV24-1
cdr3_aa: CATGDGYGETQYF

clone_size: few
cdr3_length: 16
v_call: TRBV7-8
cdr3_aa: CASSVSNRGLATEAFF

clone_size: NA
cdr3_length: 16
v_call: TRBV6-5
cdr3_aa: CASSYSIGQGHNEQFF

clone_size: few
cdr3_length: 10
v_call: TRBV19
cdr3_aa: CASGGTEAFF

clone_size: few
cdr3_length: 12
v_call: TRBV12-3/TRBV12-4
cdr3_aa: CASSSRMYTQYF

clone_size: NA
cdr3_length: 24
v_call: TRBV5-1
cdr3_aa: CASSLRGGGRSFLGLSSMNTEAFF

clone_size: NA
cdr3_length: 14
v_call: TRBV19
cdr3_aa: CASSIDFGSQPQHF

clone_size: NA
cdr3_length: 13
v_call: TRBV29-1
cdr3_aa: CSVGEAGQETQYF

clone_size: few
cdr3_length: 12
v_call: TRBV20-1
cdr3_aa: CSAPRRADEQFF

clone_size: few
cdr3_length: 15
v_call: TRBV20-1
cdr3_aa: CSAPDEGTGAPEQYF

clone_size: many
cdr3_length: 17
v_call: TRBV24-1
cdr3_aa: CATSDPTKGRSDDTIYF

clone_size: few
cdr3_length: 16
v_call: TRBV12-3/TRBV12-4
cdr3_aa: CASSPTGGFRGSPLHF

clone_size: many
cdr3_length: 16
v_call: TRBV6-2/TRBV6-3
cdr3_aa: CASSSGADSSYNEQFF

clone_size: many
cdr3_length: 16
v_call: TRBV12-3/TRBV12-4
cdr3_aa: CASSPLGQANTGELFF

clone_size: NA
cdr3_length: 16
v_call: TRBV6-5
cdr3_aa: CASRYGTGSLAYEQYF

clone_size: few
cdr3_length: 15
v_call: TRBV7-9
cdr3_aa: CASSSDGTGGEKLFF

clone_size: few
cdr3_length: 15
v_call: TRBV12-3/TRBV12-4
cdr3_aa: CASSLAGTGGREQYF

clone_size: NA
cdr3_length: 14
v_call: TRBV29-1
cdr3_aa: CSVGETGGVEKLFF

clone_size: few
cdr3_length: 16
v_call: TRBV6-2/TRBV6-3
cdr3_aa: CASGAGTLGYTDTQYF

clone_size: few
cdr3_length: 14
v_call: TRBV12-3/TRBV12-4
cdr3_aa: CASGTGTNTDTQYF

clone_size: few
cdr3_length: 15
v_call: TRBV4-2
cdr3_aa: CASSQELAGQDTQYF